The clone carrying this T cell receptor (beta chain) came up once. Antigen unknown. Trimming removed 5 bases from V and 10 bases from J; junction bases left unmatched: 9. The CDR3 has 14 amino acids. Germline loops: CDR1 SGHTA, CDR2 FQGTGA. This entry is derived from a study of cytomegalovirus exposure and HLA in healthy donors. Study as a whole: Among about 400 genotyped donors, approximately 80% fell in the Caucasian-associated ancestry cluster.

The primer mix had 60 Vbeta and 13 Jbeta primers. The method was immunoSEQ multiplex PCR; TCRdb's version includes in-frame clones alone and lacks a portion of them. The repertoire holds roughly 240,000 clones, with roughly 81% as singletons. Study results and limitations: Later analysis identified several of the most significant clusters that appeared linked to common viral pathogens. The authors later found most CMV-associated TCR beta chains appeared HLA-restricted.

Donors consisted of healthy bone marrow donors. The sequenced sample consisted of PBMCs. The chain combines TRBV7-3 with TRBJ2-3, with 10 positions matching TRBD2. The receptor comes from a girl between 2 and 10 years old in good health and CMV-seronegative. The CDR3 here is CASSPSGGPGSQYF. The CDR3 nucleotides read TGTGCCAGCAGCCCTAGCGGGGGCCCCGGATCGCAGTATTTT.